The 13 T cell receptor beta chains presented below share a single source sample, sequenced in a study of blood T cells in healthy people across ages. A sample-barcoded 5' primer and a J-beta primer mix were used in a second PCR of roughly 7 to 11 cycles. TCRdb used MiXCR to reprocess the 5' RACE reads, holding one entry per CDR3 protein. The sample contains under 2 million distinct CDR3 sequences, about 31% of which appear only once. Sequenced: blood. These receptors all stem from a woman aged 25 to 45 in good health.

This clonotype appeared a few times. V and J are TRBV5-1 and TRBJ1-1, with D perhaps TRBD1 (5 bases). CDR1 and CDR2 (germline): SGHRS, YFSETQ. This CDR3 comprises 15 residues. V lost 2 bases to trimming and J lost 0 bases, with 11 bases between them. The CDR3 nucleotides are TGCGCCAGCAGCTTACCAGGGCGGTTGAACACTGAAGCTTTCTTT. Encoded protein: CASSLPGRLNTEAFF.

The V gene is TRBV9, the J gene TRBJ2-1; 7 bases agree with TRBD2. The CDR3 has 17 residues. Germline V gives CDR1 SGDLS, CDR2 YYNGEE. With 4 bases clipped from V and 10 bases from J, the junction kept 20 bases outside the gene matches. CDR3 DNA: TGTGCCAGCAGCCCAGTAGGGCTAGCGGCGATCCCCGGCGAGCAGTTCTTC. Translated: CASSPVGLAAIPGEQFF.

The genes are TRBV5-1 and TRBJ2-1, with 13 bases fitting TRBD2. This CDR3 contains 20 residues. V was pared by 0 bases and J by 4 bases, with 13 bases of the junction left unmatched. Looked up from germline, CDR1 is SGHRS and CDR2 is YFSETQ. The CDR3 DNA reads as TGCGCCAGCAGCTTGGAACCGATAGGCACTAGCGGGGGGGAATACAATGAGCAGTTCTTC. It codes for CASSLEPIGTSGGEYNEQFF.

The chain carries TRBV20-1 and TRBJ2-5; 9 positions match TRBD1. After removal of 5 bases from V and 11 bases from J, the junction contained 15 bases not matched to a gene. CDR1 is DFQATT and CDR2 is SNEGSKA in the germline V gene (reference sequence). This CDR3 is built from 14 residues. CDR3 nucleotide sequence: TGCAGTGCTCGAACTACACAGGGGGCGAGGGAGCAGTACTTC. It is translated as CSARTTQGAREQYF.

The V and J genes are TRBV5-1 and TRBJ2-1; a possible D gene is TRBD1 (8 bases). V lost 0 bases to trimming and J lost 7 bases, with 14 bases between them. The germline CDR1 and CDR2 sequences are SGHRS and YFSETQ. The CDR3 runs to 15 residues. The CDR3 coding sequence is TGCGCCAGCAGCTTGGCCAGGGGGCGGGGGAATGAGCAGTTCTTC. Translated: CASSLARGRGNEQFF.

This chain links TRBV14 with TRBJ2-7; TRBD1 or TRBD2 may be the D gene (5 bases each). Trimming took 0 bases from V and 2 from J, leaving 23 bases between them. CDR1 and CDR2 (germline): SGHDN, FVKESK. The CDR3 totals 19 residues. In DNA, the CDR3 is TGTGCCAGCAGCCAAGAGCACTTCGACGGGACCTCGGGGCCCTACGAGCAGTACTTC. This encodes CASSQEHFDGTSGPYEQYF.

This clonotype was counted a single time. The chain has TRBV12-3 or TRBV12-4 and TRBJ2-5; the match to TRBD1 covers 10 bases. The trim removed 6 bases at V and 7 bases at J, leaving 11 bases unmatched. The CDR3 runs to 15 residues. This chain's CDR3 is CASRPGTGDGGTQYF. DNA for the CDR3: TGTGCCAGCAGACCCGGGACAGGGGATGGGGGGACCCAGTACTTC.

V and J are TRBV5-6 and TRBJ2-6, with 8 nucleotides matching TRBD1. With V trimmed by 5 bases and J by 0 bases, 10 bases remained unmatched. The length of the CDR3 is 18 residues. Germline CDR1 and CDR2: SGHDT and YYEEEE. The CDR3 DNA reads as TGTGCCAGCAGGTACCGGACAGGGTCAAGCTCTGGGGCCAACGTCCTGACTTTC. Residues: CASRYRTGSSSGANVLTF.

This clonotype was counted only a few times. The V gene is TRBV5-6, the J gene TRBJ2-4; D remains ambiguous. This CDR3 comprises 15 residues. In germline, CDR1 is SGHDT, CDR2 YYEEEE. V was shortened by 5 bases and J by 1 base, with 13 bases between the two germline ends. This chain's CDR3 is CASRSRKAAKNIQYF. For the CDR3, the DNA is TGTGCCAGCAGGTCAAGAAAGGCGGCCAAAAACATTCAGTACTTC.

The J gene is TRBJ2-3, the V gene TRBV7-9; D not resolved. Trimming pared 7 bases from V and 1 base from J, leaving 9 bases between. There are 13 residues in the CDR3. The V gene's germline CDR1 is SEHNR and CDR2 FQNEAQ (reference sequence). The CDR3 region is CASITTGTDTQYF. CDR3 DNA sequence: TGTGCCAGCATCACGACGGGCACAGATACGCAGTATTTT.

V gene TRBV15 combines with J gene TRBJ2-7, with unresolved D. Trimming removed 1 base from V and 5 bases from J, with 9 bases in between. Germline V CDR1 and CDR2: LNHNV, YYDKDF (reference sequence). The CDR3 is made up of 13 amino acids. CDR3 loop: CATSRAGWDEQYF. The CDR3 coding sequence is TGTGCCACCAGCAGAGCTGGTTGGGACGAGCAGTACTTC.

Only a few counts were recorded for this clonotype. The chain uses TRBV7-9 and TRBJ1-6; TRBD1 matches 9 bases. The CDR3 consists of 16 residues. Germline CDR1 is SEHNR and CDR2 is FQNEAQ (reference sequence). V was pared by 3 bases and J by 5 bases, with 5 bases of the junction left unmatched. The CDR3 DNA sequence: TGTGCCAGCAGCTTTAGTACAGGGGGCAATAATTCACCCCTCCACTTT. Amino acid sequence: CASSFSTGGNNSPLHF.

This chain links TRBV20-1 with TRBJ2-2, with D unresolved. Trimming removed 5 bases from V and 6 bases from J, with 13 bases in between. The CDR3 loop spans 13 amino acids. Looked up from germline, CDR1 is DFQATT and CDR2 is SNEGSKA (reference sequence). The CDR3 nucleotides are TGCAGTGCTCCCAAGACCTTAGCCGGGGAGCTGTTTTTT. It yields the protein CSAPKTLAGELFF.